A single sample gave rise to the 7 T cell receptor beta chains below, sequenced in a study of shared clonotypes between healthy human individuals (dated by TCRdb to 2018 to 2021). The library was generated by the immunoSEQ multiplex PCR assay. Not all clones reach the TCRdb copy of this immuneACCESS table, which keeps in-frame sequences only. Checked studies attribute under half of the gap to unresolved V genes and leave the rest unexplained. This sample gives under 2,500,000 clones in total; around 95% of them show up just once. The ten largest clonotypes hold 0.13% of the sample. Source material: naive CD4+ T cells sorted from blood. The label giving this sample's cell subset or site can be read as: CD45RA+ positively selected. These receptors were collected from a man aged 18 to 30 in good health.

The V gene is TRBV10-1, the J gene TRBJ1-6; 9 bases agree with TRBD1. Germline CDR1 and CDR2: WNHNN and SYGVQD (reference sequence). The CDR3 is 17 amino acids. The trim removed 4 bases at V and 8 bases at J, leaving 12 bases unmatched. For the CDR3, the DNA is TGCGCCAGCAGTGCGATTCCTGACAGGGGGATCTATTCACCCCTCCACTTT. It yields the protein CASSAIPDRGIYSPLHF.

The CDR3 region is CASSSRQGGDGYTF. The CDR3 DNA sequence: TGTGCCAGCAGCTCTCGACAGGGTGGAGATGGCTACACCTTC. The chain joins TRBV7-9 to TRBJ1-2; 7 positions agree with TRBD1. The junction had 8 bases not matched to a gene; V was cut back by 4 bases and J by 6 bases. Germline values: CDR1 SEHNR, CDR2 FQNEAQ (reference sequence). The CDR3 totals 14 residues.

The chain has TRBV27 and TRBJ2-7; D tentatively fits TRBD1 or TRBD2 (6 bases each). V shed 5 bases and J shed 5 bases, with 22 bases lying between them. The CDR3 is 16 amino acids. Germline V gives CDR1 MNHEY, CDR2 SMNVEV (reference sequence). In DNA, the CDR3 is TGTGCCAGCAGTCCCTACAACGGGGGCGCGTTTAACGAGCAGTACTTC. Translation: CASSPYNGGAFNEQYF.

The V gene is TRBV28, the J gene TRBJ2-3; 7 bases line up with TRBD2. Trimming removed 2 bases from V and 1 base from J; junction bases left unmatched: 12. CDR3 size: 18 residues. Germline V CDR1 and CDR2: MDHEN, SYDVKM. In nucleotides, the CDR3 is TGTGCCAGCAGTTTAGCCACCCTAGGGGCGGGGGGCACAGATACGCAGTATTTT. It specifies CASSLATLGAGGTDTQYF.

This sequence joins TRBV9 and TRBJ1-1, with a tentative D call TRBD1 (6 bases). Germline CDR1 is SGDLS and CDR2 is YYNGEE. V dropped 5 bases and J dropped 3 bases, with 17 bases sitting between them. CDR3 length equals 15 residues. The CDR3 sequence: CASSQTPGADTEAFF. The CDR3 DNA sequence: TGTGCCAGCAGTCAGACACCAGGGGCGGACACTGAAGCTTTCTTT.

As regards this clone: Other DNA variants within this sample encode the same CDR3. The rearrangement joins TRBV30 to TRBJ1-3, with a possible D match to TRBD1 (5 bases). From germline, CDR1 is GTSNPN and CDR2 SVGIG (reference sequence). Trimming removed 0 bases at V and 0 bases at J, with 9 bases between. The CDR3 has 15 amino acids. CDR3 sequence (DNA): TGTGCCTGGAGTGTTCGGGGGACCTCTGGAAACACCATATATTTT. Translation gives CAWSVRGTSGNTIYF. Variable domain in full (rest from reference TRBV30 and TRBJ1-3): SQTIHQWPATLVQPVGSPLSLECTVEGTSNPNLYWYRQAAGRGLQLLFYSVGIGQISSEVPQNLSASRPQDRQFILSSKKLLLSDSGFYLCAWSVRGTSGNTIYFGEGSWLTVV.

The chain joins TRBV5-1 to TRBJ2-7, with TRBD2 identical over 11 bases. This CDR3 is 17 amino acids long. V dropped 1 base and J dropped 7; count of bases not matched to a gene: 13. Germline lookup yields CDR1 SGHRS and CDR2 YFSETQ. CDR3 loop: CASSLLGSGRAGGEQYF. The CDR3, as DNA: TGCGCCAGCAGCTTGTTGGGTAGCGGGAGGGCCGGTGGGGAGCAGTACTTC.